The rows below give T cell receptor beta chains drawn from one sample of a study of blood T cell repertoires in COVID-19. Assay used: immunoSEQ multiplex PCR; TCRdb lists only in-frame clones, some missing. The repertoire holds approximately 56,000 clones, roughly nine tenths seen once, with roughly 43% in the top ten. Sequencing was performed on peripheral blood. These receptors came from a woman between 55 and 75 years old with COVID-19, enrolled during active disease. Each CDR3 is given without its conserved first and last residue. Each record gives: clone size, J gene, V gene, CDR3 protein. Rows give clone size only sometimes, using once, few, many, or a class for an expanded clone.

abundance: .; j_gene: TRBJ2-1; v_gene: TRBV7-9; CDR3aa: ASSLGLASDEQF
abundance: few; j_gene: TRBJ1-2; v_gene: TRBV15; CDR3aa: ATSRMGLSGYT
abundance: .; j_gene: TRBJ2-3; v_gene: TRBV29-1; CDR3aa: SAGVGSSTDTQY
abundance: .; j_gene: TRBJ2-7; v_gene: TRBV6-5; CDR3aa: ASSPTIYEQY
abundance: .; j_gene: TRBJ1-6; v_gene: TRBV4-2; CDR3aa: ASSRRDNNSPLH
abundance: .; j_gene: TRBJ2-1; v_gene: TRBV19; CDR3aa: ASTSSGGVNNEQF
abundance: .; j_gene: TRBJ1-5; v_gene: TRBV20-1; CDR3aa: SAGDRVAFRGNQPQH
abundance: once; j_gene: TRBJ2-1; v_gene: TRBV28; CDR3aa: ASSSNPRDYYNEQF
abundance: .; j_gene: TRBJ1-5; v_gene: TRBV6-2/TRBV6-3; CDR3aa: ASSYLGQGNQPQH
abundance: .; j_gene: TRBJ2-1; v_gene: TRBV7-6; CDR3aa: ASSGVSGGYNEQF
abundance: .; j_gene: TRBJ2-5; v_gene: TRBV6-1; CDR3aa: ASSERGYQETQY
abundance: .; j_gene: TRBJ1-6; v_gene: TRBV4-3; CDR3aa: ASSQGWQGDSPLH
abundance: .; j_gene: TRBJ2-1; v_gene: TRBV29-1; CDR3aa: SVESSSGSSYNEQF
abundance: .; j_gene: TRBJ1-5; v_gene: TRBV3-1/TRBV3-2; CDR3aa: ASSPLQGLGQPQH
abundance: .; j_gene: TRBJ2-1; v_gene: TRBV25-1; CDR3aa: ASSKGLADNEQF
abundance: .; j_gene: TRBJ2-2; v_gene: TRBV19; CDR3aa: ASSMGLAGGRDTGELF
abundance: .; j_gene: TRBJ2-1; v_gene: TRBV7-8; CDR3aa: ASSLRSDGLRDV
abundance: .; j_gene: TRBJ2-5; v_gene: TRBV18; CDR3aa: ASSPPSSGGRETQY